This T cell receptor beta chain was identified during a study of regulatory T cells in long-lasting Graves disease. Time point defined: persistent/refractory GD, antithyroid drugs over 5 years with positive TRAb. Isolated PBMC RNA provided the starting material for the TCR library. The guidelines of the American Thyroid Association were the basis for diagnosing Graves' disease. To make TCR beta libraries, researchers used iRepertoire HTBI primers and Arm-PCR of CDR3 regions. Each CDR3 protein gets one entry after TCRdb re-called the multiplex PCR reads with MiXCR. Counted here are roughly 700,000 distinct CDR3 sequences, about 30% occurring once; the ten biggest clones make up 40% to 55%. This clonotype was counted only a few times. This CDR3 has 13 residues. CDR1 and CDR2 (germline): MDHEN, SYDVKM. V lost 6 bases and J lost 9, with 12 bases in between.

The rearrangement uses TRBV28 and TRBJ1-6; D is unclear. This TCR came from a female donor with Graves disease. Sequences were derived from peripheral blood mononuclear cells (PBMCs), sampled when the disease was refractory, from a patient treated with antithyroid drugs. The CDR3 nucleotides are TGTGCCAGCAGCGCCACGCTCGGTTCACCCCTCCACTTT. It specifies CASSATLGSPLHF.